These 5 T cell receptor beta chains were all obtained from the same sample, sequenced in a study of T cell clonotyping in hematopoietic cell transplantation. Assay used: immunoSEQ multiplex PCR; TCRdb lists only in-frame clones, some missing. The data contain around 15,000 clones, just over 95% of them singletons. The source was peripheral blood mononuclear cells, collected 30 days after allogeneic stem cell transplant. All receptors come from a female patient in her fifties who had an allogeneic stem cell transplant from an unrelated donor, so T cells may come from the graft donor. Some clones in this sample may be carry-over from other donors' samples.

The rearrangement joins TRBV6-6 to TRBJ2-3; 8 bases match TRBD2. The ends lost 6 bases at V and 4 bases at J; junction bases unmatched: 3. The CDR3 runs to 13 residues. Germline CDR1 MNHNY, CDR2 SVGAGI (reference sequence). CDR3 sequence: CASRLGGADTQYF. The CDR3 region has the DNA TGTGCCAGCAGACTCGGGGGGGCAGATACGCAGTATTTT.

This chain uses TRBV6-1 with TRBJ2-2; unclear D gene. The CDR3 spans 14 residues. Trimming cost V 5 bases and J 1 base, with 8 bases left between them. Germline V lookup: CDR1 MNHNS, CDR2 SASEGT. The CDR3 coding sequence is TGTGCCAGCAGTTTGTGGGGGAACACCGGGGAGCTGTTTTTT. This sequence encodes CASSLWGNTGELFF.

The chain carries TRBV9 and TRBJ2-7; 8 bases fit TRBD1. The CDR3 contains 14 residues. Looked up from germline, CDR1 is SGDLS and CDR2 is YYNGEE. J was trimmed by 4 bases and V by 2 bases; bases with no gene match: 5. The CDR3 nucleotides read TGTGCCAGCAGCGTCGACAGGGGAGCTTACGAGCAGTACTTC. Translated, it gives CASSVDRGAYEQYF. The variable domain in full, completed from reference TRBV9 and TRBJ2-7, reads DSGVTQTPKHLITATGQRVTLRCSPRSGDLSVYWYQQSLDQGLQFLIQYYNGEERAKGNILERFSAQQFPDLHSELNLSSLELGDSALYFCASSVDRGAYEQYFGPGTRLTVT.

The chain recombines TRBV4-1 with TRBJ1-1; unclear D gene. The CDR3 has 15 residues. Germline V gene sequence: CDR1 MGHRA, CDR2 YSYEKL. Trimming took off 0 bases at V and 2 bases at J, with 10 bases between the two ends. The CDR3, as DNA: TGCGCCAGCAGCCAAGAGATTTATCCCAACACTGAAGCTTTCTTT. Protein sequence: CASSQEIYPNTEAFF.

V and J are TRBV5-1 and TRBJ2-5; a possible D gene is TRBD1 (5 bases). This CDR3 has 12 amino acids. Per germline, CDR1 SGHRS and CDR2 YFSETQ. Between the trimmed V and J ends, which lost 1 base and 4 bases, there was a span of 5 bases. CDR3 DNA sequence: TGCGCCAGCAGCTTGAGGGGAGAGACCCAGTACTTC. Encoded protein: CASSLRGETQYF.